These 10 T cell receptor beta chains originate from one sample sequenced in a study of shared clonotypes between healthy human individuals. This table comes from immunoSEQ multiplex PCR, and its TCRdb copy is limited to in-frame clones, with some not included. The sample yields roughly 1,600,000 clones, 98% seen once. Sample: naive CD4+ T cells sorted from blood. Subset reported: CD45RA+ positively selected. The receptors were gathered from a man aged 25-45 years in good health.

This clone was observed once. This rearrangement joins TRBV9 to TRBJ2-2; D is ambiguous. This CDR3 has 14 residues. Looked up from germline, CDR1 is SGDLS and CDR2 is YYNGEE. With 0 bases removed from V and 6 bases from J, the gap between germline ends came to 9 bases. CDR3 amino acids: CASSVAGQSGELFF. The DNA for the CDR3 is TGTGCCAGCAGCGTAGCTGGGCAATCCGGGGAGCTGTTTTTT.

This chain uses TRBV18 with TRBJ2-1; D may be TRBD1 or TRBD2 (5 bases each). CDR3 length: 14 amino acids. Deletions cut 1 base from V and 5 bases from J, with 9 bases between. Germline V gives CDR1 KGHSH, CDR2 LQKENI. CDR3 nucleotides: TGTGCCAGCTCACCACAGGGACGCAACAATGAGCAGTTCTTC. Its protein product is CASSPQGRNNEQFF. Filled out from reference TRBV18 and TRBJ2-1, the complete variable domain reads NAGVMQNPRHLVRRRGQEARLRCSPMKGHSHVYWYRQLPEEGLKFMVYLQKENIIDESGMPKERFSAEFPKEGPSILRIQQVVRGDSAAYFCASSPQGRNNEQFFGPGTRLTVL.

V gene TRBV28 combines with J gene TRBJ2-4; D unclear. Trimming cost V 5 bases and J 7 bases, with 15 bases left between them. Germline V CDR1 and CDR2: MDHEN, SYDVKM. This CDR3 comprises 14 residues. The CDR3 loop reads CASSIQGFANIQYF. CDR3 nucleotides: TGTGCCAGCAGTATCCAAGGTTTTGCGAACATTCAGTACTTC.

In DNA, the CDR3 is TGTGCCAGCAGTCTCCGGGTGGGACAGGTTAACACCGGGGAGCTGTTTTTT. It encodes CASSLRVGQVNTGELFF. The J gene is TRBJ2-2, the V gene TRBV27; TRBD1 matches 8 bases. The J segment lost 2 bases and the V segment lost 5 bases, leaving 10 bases of the junction unmatched. Germline assignment: CDR1 MNHEY and CDR2 SMNVEV (reference sequence). This CDR3 is built from 17 residues.

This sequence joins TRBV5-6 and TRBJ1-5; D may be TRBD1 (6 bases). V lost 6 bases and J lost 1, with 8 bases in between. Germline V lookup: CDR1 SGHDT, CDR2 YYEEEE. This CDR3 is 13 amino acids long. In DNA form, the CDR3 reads TGTGCCAGCACCAGGGGCAGCAATCAGCCCCAGCATTTT. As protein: CASTRGSNQPQHF.

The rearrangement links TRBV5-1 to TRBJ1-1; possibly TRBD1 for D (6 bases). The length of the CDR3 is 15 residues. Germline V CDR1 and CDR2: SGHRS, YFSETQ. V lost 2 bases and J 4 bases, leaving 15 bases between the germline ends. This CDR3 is CASSLGWTAGTEAFF. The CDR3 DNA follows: TGCGCCAGCAGCTTAGGATGGACAGCGGGCACTGAAGCTTTCTTT. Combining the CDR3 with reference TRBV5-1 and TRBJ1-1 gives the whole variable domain KAGVTQTPRYLIKTRGQQVTLSCSPISGHRSVSWYQQTPGQGLQFLFEYFSETQRNKGNFPGRFSGRQFSNSRSEMNVSTLELGDSALYLCASSLGWTAGTEAFFGQGTRLTVV.

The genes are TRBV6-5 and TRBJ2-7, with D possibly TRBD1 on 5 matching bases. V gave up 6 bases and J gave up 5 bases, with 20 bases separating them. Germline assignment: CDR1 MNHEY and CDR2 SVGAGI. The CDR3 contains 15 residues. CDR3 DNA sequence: TGTGCCAGCAGCTTTTTGGCCAGGGCCCTCGACGAGCAGTACTTC. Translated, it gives CASSFLARALDEQYF.

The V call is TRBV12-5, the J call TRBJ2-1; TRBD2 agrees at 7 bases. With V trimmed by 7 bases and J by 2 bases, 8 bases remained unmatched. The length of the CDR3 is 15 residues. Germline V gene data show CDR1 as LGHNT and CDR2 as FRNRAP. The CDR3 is CASAPQRGTYNEQFF. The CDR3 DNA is TGTGCTAGTGCCCCCCAGCGGGGCACCTACAATGAGCAGTTCTTC.

This CDR3 is CATSRGRSGANVLTF. CDR3 nucleotides: TGTGCCACCAGCAGGGGACGGTCTGGGGCCAACGTCCTGACTTTC. The rearrangement uses TRBV15 and TRBJ2-6; D tentatively reads TRBD1 or TRBD2 (5 bases each). V gave up 3 bases and J gave up 1 base, with 7 bases separating them. CDR1 is LNHNV, CDR2 YYDKDF, per germline (reference sequence). This CDR3 spans 15 amino acids.

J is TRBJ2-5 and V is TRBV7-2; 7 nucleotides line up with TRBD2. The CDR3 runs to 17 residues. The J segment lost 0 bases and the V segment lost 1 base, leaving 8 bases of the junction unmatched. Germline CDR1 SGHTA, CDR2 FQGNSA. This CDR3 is CASSLEASGPYQETQYF. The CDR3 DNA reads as TGTGCCAGCAGCTTAGAGGCTAGCGGACCGTACCAAGAGACCCAGTACTTC.